The source of this T cell receptor (beta chain) is a study of Graves' ophthalmopathy and Graves' hyperthyroidism. Looking at the study overall: Investigators collected peripheral blood at initial diagnosis, before any treatment was given.

Germline values: CDR1 SGHAT, CDR2 FQNNGV. V was clipped by 5 bases and J by 1 base; unmatched bases: 11. This CDR3 region has 16 residues. Clinicians diagnosed using symptoms, serum thyroxine, TRAb, thyroid ultrasound and orbital computed tomography. Study-wide findings and caveats: Blood repertoires reportedly contained most expanded thyroid clonotypes above 0.001 frequency.

The sample holds many counts of this clonotype. Its antigen remains unknown. Amplifying from RNA transcripts, the study obtained TCR beta CDR3 regions. Investigators did first-round RT-PCR with HTBI primers, then second-round multiplex PCR. TCRdb itself ran the multiplex PCR reads through MiXCR, one entry per CDR3 protein. This table has fewer than 650,000 distinct CDR3 sequences, approximately 21% appearing once. This TCR was recovered from a woman aged 18-29 years with stable Graves' hyperthyroidism. Some clones in this sample may be carry-over from other donors' samples. The chain recombines TRBV11-2 with TRBJ2-7, with 7 bases fitting TRBD1. Sequencing input: peripheral blood. The CDR3 DNA is TGTGCCAGCAGCCTGAAGGTTACAGGGGAATCCTACGAGCAGTACTTC. Encoded protein: CASSLKVTGESYEQYF.